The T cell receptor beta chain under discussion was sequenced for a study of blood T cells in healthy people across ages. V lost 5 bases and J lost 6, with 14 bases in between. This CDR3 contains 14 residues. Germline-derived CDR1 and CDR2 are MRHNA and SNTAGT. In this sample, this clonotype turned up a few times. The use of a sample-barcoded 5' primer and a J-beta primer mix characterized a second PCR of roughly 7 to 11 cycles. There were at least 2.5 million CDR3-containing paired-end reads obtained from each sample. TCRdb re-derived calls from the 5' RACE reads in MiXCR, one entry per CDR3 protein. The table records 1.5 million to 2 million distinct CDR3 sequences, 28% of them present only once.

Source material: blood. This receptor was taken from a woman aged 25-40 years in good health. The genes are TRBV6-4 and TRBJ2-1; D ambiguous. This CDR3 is CASSPLFAGNEQFF. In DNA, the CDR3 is TGTGCCAGCAGTCCCCTCTTCGCTGGCAATGAGCAGTTCTTC.